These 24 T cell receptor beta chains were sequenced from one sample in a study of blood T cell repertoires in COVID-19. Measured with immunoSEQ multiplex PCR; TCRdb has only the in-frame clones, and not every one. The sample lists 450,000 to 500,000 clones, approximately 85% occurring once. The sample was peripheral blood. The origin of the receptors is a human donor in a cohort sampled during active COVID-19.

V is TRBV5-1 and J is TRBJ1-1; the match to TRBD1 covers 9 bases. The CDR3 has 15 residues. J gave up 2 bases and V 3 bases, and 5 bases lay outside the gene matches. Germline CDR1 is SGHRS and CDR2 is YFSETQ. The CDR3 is CASSSTTGGNTEAFF. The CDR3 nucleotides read TGCGCCAGCAGCTCGACGACAGGGGGAAACACTGAAGCTTTCTTT.

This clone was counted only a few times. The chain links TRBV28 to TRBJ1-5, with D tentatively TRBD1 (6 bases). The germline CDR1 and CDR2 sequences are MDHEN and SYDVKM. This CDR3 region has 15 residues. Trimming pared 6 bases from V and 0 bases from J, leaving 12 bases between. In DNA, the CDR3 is TGTGCCAGCAGGCCCGCCAGGGGTAGCAATCAGCCCCAGCATTTT. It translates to CASRPARGSNQPQHF.

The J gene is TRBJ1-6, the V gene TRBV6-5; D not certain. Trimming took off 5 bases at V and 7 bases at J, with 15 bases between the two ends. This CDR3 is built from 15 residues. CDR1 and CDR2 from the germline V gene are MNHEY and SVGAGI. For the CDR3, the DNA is TGTGCCAGCAGTCGTGAGCGCCTCCGGAATTCACCCCTCCACTTT. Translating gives CASSRERLRNSPLHF.

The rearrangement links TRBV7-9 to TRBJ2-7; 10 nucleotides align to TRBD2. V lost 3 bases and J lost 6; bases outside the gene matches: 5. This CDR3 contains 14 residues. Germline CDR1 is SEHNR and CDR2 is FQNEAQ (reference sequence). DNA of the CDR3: TGTGCCAGCAGCTTTCCGGGACTAGCGAGCGAGCAGTACTTC. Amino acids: CASSFPGLASEQYF.

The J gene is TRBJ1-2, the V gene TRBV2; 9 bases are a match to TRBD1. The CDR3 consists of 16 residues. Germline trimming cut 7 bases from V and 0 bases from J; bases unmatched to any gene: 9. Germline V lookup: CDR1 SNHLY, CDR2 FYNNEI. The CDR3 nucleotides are TGTGCCAGCACCCTGGACAGGGGCCCGACTAACTATGGCTACACCTTC. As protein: CASTLDRGPTNYGYTF.

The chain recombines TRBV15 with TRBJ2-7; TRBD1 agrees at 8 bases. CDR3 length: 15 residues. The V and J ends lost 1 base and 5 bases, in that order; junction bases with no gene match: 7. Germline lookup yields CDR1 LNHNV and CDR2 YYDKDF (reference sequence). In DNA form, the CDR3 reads TGTGCCACCAGCAGAGTTGACAGGGGTTTCGACGAGCAGTACTTC. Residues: CATSRVDRGFDEQYF.

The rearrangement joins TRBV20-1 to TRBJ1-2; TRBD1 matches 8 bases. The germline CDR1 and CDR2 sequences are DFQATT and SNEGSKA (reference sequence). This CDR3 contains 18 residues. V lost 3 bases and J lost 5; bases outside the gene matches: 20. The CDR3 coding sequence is TGCAGTGCTAGTGACGCCCGGACAGGGCCAGGGGAAAAGTATGGCTACACCTTC. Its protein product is CSASDARTGPGEKYGYTF.

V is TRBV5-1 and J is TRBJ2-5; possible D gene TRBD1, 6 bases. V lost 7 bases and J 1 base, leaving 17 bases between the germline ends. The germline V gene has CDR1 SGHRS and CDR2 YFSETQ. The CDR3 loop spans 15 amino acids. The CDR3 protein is CASRPTGTSQETQYF. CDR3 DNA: TGCGCCAGCCGACCGACAGGAACTTCCCAAGAGACCCAGTACTTC.

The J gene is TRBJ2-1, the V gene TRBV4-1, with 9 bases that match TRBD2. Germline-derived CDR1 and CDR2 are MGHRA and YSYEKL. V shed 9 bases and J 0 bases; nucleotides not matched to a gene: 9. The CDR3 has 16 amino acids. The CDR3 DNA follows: TGCGCCAGGCCCGGGACTAGCCATAGCTCCTACAATGAGCAGTTCTTC. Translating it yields CARPGTSHSSYNEQFF.

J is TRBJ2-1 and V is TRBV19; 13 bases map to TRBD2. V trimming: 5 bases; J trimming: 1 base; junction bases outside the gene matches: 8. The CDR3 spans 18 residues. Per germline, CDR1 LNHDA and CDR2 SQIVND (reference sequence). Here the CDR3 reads CASSDSWTSGSSYNEQFF. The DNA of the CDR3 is TGTGCCAGTAGTGACTCCTGGACTAGCGGGAGTTCCTACAATGAGCAGTTCTTC. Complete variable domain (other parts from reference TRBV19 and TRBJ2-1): DGGITQSPKYLFRKEGQNVTLSCEQNLNHDAMYWYRQDPGQGLRLIYYSQIVNDFQKGDIAEGYSVSREKKESFPLTVTSAQKNPTAFYLCASSDSWTSGSSYNEQFFGPGTRLTVL.

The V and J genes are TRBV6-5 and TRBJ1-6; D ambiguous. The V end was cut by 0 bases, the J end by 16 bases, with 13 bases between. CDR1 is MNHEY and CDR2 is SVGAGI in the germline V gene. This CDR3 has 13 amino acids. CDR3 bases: TGTGCCAGCAGTTACTCGAACGGGGAGTTACTCCACTTT. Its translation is CASSYSNGELLHF.

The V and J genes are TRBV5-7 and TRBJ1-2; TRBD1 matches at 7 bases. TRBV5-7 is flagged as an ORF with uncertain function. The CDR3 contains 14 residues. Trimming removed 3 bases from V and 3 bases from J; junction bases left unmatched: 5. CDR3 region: CASSYRGNDYGYTF. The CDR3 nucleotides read TGTGCCAGCAGCTACAGGGGCAACGACTATGGCTACACCTTC.

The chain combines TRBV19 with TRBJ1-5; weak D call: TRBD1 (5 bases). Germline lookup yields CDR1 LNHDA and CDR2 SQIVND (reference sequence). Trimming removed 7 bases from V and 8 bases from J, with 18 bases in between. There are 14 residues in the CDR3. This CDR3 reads CASNPGGGNKPQHF. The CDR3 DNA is TGTGCCAGTAACCCTGGCGGGGGTAACAAGCCCCAGCATTTT.

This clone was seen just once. In DNA, the CDR3 is TGCGCCAGCACCCCTAGCGCCCCCACAGATACGCAGTATTTT. Amino acids: CASTPSAPTDTQYF. This sequence joins TRBV10-2 and TRBJ2-3, with D perhaps matching TRBD2 (6 bases). V lost 7 bases to trimming and J lost 2 bases, with 13 bases between them. Germline V lookup: CDR1 WSHSY, CDR2 SAAADI. The CDR3 is 14 residues long.

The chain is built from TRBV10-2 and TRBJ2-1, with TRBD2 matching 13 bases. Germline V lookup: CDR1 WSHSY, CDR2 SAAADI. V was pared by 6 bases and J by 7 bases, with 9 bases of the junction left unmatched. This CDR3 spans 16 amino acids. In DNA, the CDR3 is TGCGCCAGCAGAACGCGGACTAGCGGGAGTAATAATGAGCAGTTCTTC. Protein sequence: CASRTRTSGSNNEQFF.

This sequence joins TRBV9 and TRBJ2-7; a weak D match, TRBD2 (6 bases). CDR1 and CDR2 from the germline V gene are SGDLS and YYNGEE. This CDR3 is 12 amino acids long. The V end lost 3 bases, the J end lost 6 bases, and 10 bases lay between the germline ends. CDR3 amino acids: CASSGGVGEQYF. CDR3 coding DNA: TGTGCCAGCAGCGGGGGGGTTGGCGAGCAGTACTTC.

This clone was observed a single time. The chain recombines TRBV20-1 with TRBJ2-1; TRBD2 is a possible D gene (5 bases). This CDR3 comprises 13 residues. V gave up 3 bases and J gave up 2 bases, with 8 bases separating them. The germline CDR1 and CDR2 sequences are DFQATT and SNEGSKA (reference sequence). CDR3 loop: CSASPEAYNEQFF. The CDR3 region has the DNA TGCAGTGCTAGTCCGGAGGCCTACAATGAGCAGTTCTTC.

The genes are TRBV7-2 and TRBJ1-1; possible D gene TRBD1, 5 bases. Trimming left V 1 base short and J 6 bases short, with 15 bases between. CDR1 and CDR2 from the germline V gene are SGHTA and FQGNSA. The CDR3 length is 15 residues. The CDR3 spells CASSLDGRASSEAFF. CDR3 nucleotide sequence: TGTGCCAGCAGCTTAGATGGCAGGGCGAGTTCTGAAGCTTTCTTT.

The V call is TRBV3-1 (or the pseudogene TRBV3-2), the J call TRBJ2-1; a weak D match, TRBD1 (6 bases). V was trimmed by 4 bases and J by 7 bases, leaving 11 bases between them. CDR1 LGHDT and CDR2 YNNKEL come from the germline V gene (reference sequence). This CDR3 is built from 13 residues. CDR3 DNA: TGTGCCAGCAGCCCTTTGGGGACAAATGAGCAGTTCTTC. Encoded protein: CASSPLGTNEQFF.

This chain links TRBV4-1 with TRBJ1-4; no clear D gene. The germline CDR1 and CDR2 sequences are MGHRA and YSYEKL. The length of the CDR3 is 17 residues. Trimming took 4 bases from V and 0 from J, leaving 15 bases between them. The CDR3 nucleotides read TGCGCCAGCAGCCCAAGATTTGAGGGATCAACTAATGAAAAACTGTTTTTT. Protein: CASSPRFEGSTNEKLFF.

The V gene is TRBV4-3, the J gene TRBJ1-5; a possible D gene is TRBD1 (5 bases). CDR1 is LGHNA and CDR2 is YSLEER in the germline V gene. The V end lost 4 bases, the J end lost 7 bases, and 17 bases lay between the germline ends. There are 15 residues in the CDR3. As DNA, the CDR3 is TGCGCCAGCAGCCGCGCAGTCAGGGATGGACAGCCCCAGCATTTT. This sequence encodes CASSRAVRDGQPQHF.

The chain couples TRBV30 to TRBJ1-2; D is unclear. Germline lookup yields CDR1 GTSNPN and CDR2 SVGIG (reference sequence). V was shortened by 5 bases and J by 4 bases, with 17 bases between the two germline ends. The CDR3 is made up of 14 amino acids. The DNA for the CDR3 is TGTGCCTGGTCCTACAGAAATCGAGCCTATGGCTACACCTTC. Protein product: CAWSYRNRAYGYTF.

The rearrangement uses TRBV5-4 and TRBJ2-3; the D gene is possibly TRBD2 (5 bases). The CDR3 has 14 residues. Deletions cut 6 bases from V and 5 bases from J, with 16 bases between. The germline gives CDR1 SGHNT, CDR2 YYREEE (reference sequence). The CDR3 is CASTPGSPGDTQYF. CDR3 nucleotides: TGTGCCAGCACCCCGGGGAGCCCGGGAGATACGCAGTATTTT.

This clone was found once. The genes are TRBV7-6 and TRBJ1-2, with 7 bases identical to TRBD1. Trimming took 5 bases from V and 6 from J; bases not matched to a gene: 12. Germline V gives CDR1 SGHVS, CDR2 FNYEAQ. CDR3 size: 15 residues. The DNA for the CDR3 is TGTGCCAGCAGCCCCGGGACAGCCCCCCTCCATGGCTACACCTTC. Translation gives CASSPGTAPLHGYTF. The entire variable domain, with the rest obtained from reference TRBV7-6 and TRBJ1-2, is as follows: GAGVSQSPRYKVTKRGQDVALRCDPISGHVSLYWYRQALGQGPEFLTYFNYEAQQDKSGLPNDRFSAERPEGSISTLTIQRTEQRDSAMYRCASSPGTAPLHGYTFGSGTRLTVV.